The present entry profiles one TCR beta chain with its context. The CDR3 has 13 amino acids. V was shortened by 1 base and J by 1 base, with 5 bases between the two germline ends. Looked up from germline, CDR1 is SGHNT and CDR2 is YYREEE (reference sequence). Among the unsorted PBMC samples, replicate PCRs used about 310 ng DNA, roughly 30,000 T cell genomes. Assay: immunoSEQ multiplex PCR; the TCRdb copy retains only in-frame clones and omits some. The table includes some 480,000 clones, about 80% detected once. This record belongs to a study of shared clonotypes between healthy human individuals. This chain uses TRBV5-4 with TRBJ2-5; D uncertain. The sample was PBMCs. The TCR comes from a woman aged 35 to 49 in good health. Some clones in this sample may be carry-over from other donors' samples. This CDR3 is CASSLNAQETQYF. CDR3 DNA sequence: TGTGCCAGCAGCTTGAACGCCCAAGAGACCCAGTACTTC.